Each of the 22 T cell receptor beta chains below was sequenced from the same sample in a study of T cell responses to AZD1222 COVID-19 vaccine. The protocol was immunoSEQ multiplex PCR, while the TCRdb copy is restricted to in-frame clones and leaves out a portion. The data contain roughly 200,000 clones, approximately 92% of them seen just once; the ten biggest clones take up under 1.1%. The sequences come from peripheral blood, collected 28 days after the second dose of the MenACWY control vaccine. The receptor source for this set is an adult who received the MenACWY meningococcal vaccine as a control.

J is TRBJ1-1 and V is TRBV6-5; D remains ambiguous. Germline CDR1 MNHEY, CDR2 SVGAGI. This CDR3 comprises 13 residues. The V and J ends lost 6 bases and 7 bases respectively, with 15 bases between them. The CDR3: CASSLEGRSEAFF. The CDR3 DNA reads TGTGCCAGCAGCCTCGAAGGACGGAGTGAAGCTTTCTTT.

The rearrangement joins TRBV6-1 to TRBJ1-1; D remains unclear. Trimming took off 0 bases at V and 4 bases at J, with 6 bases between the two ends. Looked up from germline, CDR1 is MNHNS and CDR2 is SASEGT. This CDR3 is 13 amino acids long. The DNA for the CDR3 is TGTGCCAGCAGTGAAGCAAGGGTCACTGAAGCTTTCTTT. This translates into CASSEARVTEAFF.

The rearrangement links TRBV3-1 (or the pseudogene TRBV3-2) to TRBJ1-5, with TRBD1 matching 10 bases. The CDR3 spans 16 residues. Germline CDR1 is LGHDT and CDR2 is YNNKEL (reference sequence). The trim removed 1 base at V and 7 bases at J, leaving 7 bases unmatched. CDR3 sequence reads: CASSQGGQGTGQPQHF. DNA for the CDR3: TGTGCCAGCAGCCAAGGGGGACAGGGGACAGGGCAGCCCCAGCATTTT.

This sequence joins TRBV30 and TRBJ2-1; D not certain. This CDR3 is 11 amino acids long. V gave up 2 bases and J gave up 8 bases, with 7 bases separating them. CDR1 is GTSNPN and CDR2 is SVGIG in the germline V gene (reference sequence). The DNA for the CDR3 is TGTGCCTGGAGTCCCCGGCATGAGCAGTTCTTC. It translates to CAWSPRHEQFF.

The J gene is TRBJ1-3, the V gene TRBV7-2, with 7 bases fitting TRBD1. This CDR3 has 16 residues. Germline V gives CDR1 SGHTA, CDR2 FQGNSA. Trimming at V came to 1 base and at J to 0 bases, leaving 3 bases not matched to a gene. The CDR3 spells CASSLGTGVSGNTIYF. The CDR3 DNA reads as TGTGCCAGCAGCTTAGGTACAGGGGTCTCTGGAAACACCATATATTTT.

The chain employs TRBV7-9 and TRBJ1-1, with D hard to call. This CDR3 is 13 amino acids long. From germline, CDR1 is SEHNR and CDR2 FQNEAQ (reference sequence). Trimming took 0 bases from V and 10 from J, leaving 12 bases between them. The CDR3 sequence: CASSLAGADLAFF. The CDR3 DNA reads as TGTGCCAGCAGCTTAGCGGGAGCGGATCTAGCTTTCTTT. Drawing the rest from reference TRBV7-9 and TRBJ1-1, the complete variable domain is DTGVSQNPRHKITKRGQNVTFRCDPISEHNRLYWYRQTLGQGPEFLTYFQNEAQLEKSRLLSDRFSAERPKGSFSTLEIQRTEQGDSAMYLCASSLAGADLAFFGQGTRLTVV.

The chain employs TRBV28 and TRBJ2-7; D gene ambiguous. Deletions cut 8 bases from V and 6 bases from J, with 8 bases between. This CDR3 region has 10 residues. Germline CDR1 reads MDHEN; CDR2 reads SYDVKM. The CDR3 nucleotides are TGTGCCAGCGGCTCAGTCGAGCAGTACTTC. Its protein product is CASGSVEQYF.

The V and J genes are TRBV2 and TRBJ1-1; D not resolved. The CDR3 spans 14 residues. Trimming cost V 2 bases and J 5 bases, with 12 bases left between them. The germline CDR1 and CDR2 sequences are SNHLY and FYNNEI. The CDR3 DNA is TGTGCCAGCAGTGAACCGGAAGTCGAGACTGAAGCTTTCTTT. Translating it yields CASSEPEVETEAFF.

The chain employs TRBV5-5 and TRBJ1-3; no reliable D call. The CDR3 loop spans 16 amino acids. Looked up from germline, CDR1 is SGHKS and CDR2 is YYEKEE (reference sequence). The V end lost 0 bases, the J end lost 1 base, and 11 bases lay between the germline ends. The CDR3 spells CASSLVKGLSGNTIYF. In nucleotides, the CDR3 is TGTGCCAGCAGCTTGGTTAAAGGACTTTCTGGAAACACCATATATTTT.

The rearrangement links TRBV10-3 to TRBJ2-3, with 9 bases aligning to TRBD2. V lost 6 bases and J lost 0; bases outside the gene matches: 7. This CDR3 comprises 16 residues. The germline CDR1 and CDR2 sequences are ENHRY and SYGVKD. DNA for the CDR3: TGTGCCATCAGCGATCGGACTAGCGCTAGCACAGATACGCAGTATTTT. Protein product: CAISDRTSASTDTQYF.

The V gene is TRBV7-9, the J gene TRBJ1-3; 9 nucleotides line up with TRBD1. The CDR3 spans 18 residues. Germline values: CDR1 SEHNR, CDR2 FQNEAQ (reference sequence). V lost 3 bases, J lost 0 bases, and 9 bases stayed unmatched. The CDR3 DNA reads TGTGCCAGCAGCTTGGACAGGGGTCTTGCAAGCTCTGGAAACACCATATATTTT. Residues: CASSLDRGLASSGNTIYF.

In DNA, the CDR3 is TGTGCCAGCTCACCAGCAGACAGCCTAAGGCCCCAGCATTTT. Its translation: CASSPADSLRPQHF. The rearrangement links TRBV18 to TRBJ1-5; TRBD1 is a possible D gene (5 bases). Germline assignment: CDR1 KGHSH and CDR2 LQKENI. This CDR3 spans 14 amino acids. V lost 2 bases and J lost 9, with 14 bases in between.

CDR3 sequence: CASGGGIYNEQFF. The CDR3 nucleotides read TGTGCCAGCGGAGGCGGGATCTACAATGAGCAGTTCTTC. The V call is TRBV28, the J call TRBJ2-1, with D possibly matching TRBD2 (6 bases). The CDR3 sequence is 13 residues long. The V gene's germline CDR1 is MDHEN and CDR2 SYDVKM. V was cut by 8 bases and J by 3 bases, with 11 bases left in between.

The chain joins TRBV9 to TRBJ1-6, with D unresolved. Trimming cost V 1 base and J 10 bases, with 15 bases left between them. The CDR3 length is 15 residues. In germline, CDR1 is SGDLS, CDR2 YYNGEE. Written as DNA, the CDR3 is TGTGCCAGCAGCGTACAAGGAGGGCCGGGGTCACCCCTCCACTTT. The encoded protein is CASSVQGGPGSPLHF. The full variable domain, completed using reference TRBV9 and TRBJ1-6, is DSGVTQTPKHLITATGQRVTLRCSPRSGDLSVYWYQQSLDQGLQFLIQYYNGEERAKGNILERFSAQQFPDLHSELNLSSLELGDSALYFCASSVQGGPGSPLHFGNGTRLTVT.

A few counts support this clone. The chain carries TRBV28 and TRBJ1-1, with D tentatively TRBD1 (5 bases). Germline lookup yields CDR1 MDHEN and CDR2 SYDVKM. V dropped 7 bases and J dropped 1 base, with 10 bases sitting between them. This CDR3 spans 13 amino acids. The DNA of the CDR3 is TGTGCCAGCACTACTACAGGGAACACTGAAGCTTTCTTT. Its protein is CASTTTGNTEAFF.

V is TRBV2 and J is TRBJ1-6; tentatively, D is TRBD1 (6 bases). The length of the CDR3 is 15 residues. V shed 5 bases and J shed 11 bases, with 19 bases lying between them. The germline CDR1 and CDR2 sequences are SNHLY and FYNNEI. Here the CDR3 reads CASSPTGGSVAPLHF. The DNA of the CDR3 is TGTGCCAGCAGTCCGACAGGCGGATCCGTTGCACCCCTCCACTTT.

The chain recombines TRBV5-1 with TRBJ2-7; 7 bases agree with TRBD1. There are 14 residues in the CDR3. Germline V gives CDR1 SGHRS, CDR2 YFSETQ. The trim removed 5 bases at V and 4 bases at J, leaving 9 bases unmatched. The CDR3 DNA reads TGCGCCAGCAGAACAGGGGCAAAGGATTACGAGCAGTACTTC. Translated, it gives CASRTGAKDYEQYF.

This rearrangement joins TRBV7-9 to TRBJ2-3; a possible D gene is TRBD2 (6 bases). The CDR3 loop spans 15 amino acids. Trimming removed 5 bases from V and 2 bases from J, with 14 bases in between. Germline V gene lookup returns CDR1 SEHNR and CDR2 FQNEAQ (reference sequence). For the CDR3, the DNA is TGTGCCAGCAGCGCGCGGAGGGCAGCCACAGATACGCAGTATTTT. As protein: CASSARRAATDTQYF.

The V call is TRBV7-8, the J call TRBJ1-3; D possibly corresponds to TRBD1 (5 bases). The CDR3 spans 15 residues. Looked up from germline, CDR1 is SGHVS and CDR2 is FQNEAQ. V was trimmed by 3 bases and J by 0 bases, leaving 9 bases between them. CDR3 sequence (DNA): TGTGCCAGCAGCTTTGGGGCCAGCTCTGGAAACACCATATATTTT. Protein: CASSFGASSGNTIYF.

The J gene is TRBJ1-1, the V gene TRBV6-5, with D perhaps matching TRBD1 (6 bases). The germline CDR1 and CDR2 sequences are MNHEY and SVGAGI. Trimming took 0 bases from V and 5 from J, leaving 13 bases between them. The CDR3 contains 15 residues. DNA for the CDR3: TGTGCCAGCAGTTACTCGTTCGGGGGCGGGACTGAAGCTTTCTTT. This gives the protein CASSYSFGGGTEAFF.

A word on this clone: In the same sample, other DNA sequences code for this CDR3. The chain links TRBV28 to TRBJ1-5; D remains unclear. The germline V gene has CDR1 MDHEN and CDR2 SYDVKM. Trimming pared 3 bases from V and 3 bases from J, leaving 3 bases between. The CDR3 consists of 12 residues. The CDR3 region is CASSFANQPQHF. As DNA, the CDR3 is TGTGCCAGCAGTTTCGCCAATCAGCCCCAGCATTTT.

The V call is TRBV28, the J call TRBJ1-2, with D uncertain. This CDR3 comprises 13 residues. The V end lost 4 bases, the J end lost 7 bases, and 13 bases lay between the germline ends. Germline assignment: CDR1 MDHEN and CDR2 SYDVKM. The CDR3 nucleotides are TGTGCCAGCAGTTCTGAGGACGGCGGTGGCTACACCTTC. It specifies CASSSEDGGGYTF.